This T cell receptor beta chain derives from a study of blood T cells in healthy people across ages. For the study at large: With template switching, about one barcoded beta molecule was captured per two T cells. General study findings and limits: Diversity figures based on one million T cells were deemed too low.

For the second PCR, which ran for about 7 to 11 cycles, a sample-barcoded 5' primer and a J-beta primer mix were used. TCRdb ran MiXCR on the 5' RACE reads and lists one entry per CDR3 protein. The table records 650,000 to 700,000 distinct CDR3 sequences, 52% of them present only once. CDR3 length: 15 residues. The V gene's germline CDR1 is MNHEY and CDR2 SVGAGI. V was shortened by 2 bases and J by 5 bases, with 12 bases between the two germline ends. This clonotype was seen at least ten times. The antigen is unknown. This sequence originates from a woman older than 75 in good health. Sequences were obtained from blood. The chain uses TRBV6-5 and TRBJ2-2, with D tentatively TRBD1 or TRBD2 (6 bases each). The CDR3 reads CASSYRGRSTGELFF. In DNA form, the CDR3 reads TGTGCCAGCAGTTACAGGGGGAGGAGTACCGGGGAGCTGTTTTTT.